What follows are 8 T cell receptor beta chains derived from one specimen sequenced in a study of blood T cell repertoires in COVID-19. TCRdb's copy holds only in-frame clones and misses some; the assay was immunoSEQ multiplex PCR. In the table there are 200,000 to 300,000 clones, around 84% of which are singletons. Sample: peripheral blood. Source of these receptors: a woman between 65 and 79 years old with active or convalescent COVID-19.

The genes are TRBV18 and TRBJ1-1; D may be TRBD1 (6 bases). In germline, CDR1 is KGHSH, CDR2 LQKENI. The CDR3 is 15 amino acids. V lost 2 bases to trimming and J lost 6 bases, with 16 bases between them. The CDR3 protein is CASSPGAGALPEAFF. DNA for the CDR3: TGTGCCAGCTCACCAGGGGCAGGGGCGCTTCCTGAAGCTTTCTTT.

The chain couples TRBV6-5 to TRBJ1-2; D may be TRBD1 (6 bases). Germline V gene lookup returns CDR1 MNHEY and CDR2 SVGAGI. The ends were cut back, 7 bases at V and 8 bases at J, with 23 bases in the middle. This CDR3 is built from 15 residues. The CDR3 bases are TGTGCCAGCAAAGGGGGAGAGACAACTAAGCGGGGCTACACCTTC. It is translated as CASKGGETTKRGYTF.

The genes are TRBV11-3 and TRBJ1-1, with a weak D call TRBD1 (5 bases). Trimming stripped 7 bases from V and 5 bases from J, with 11 bases between. The CDR3 consists of 12 residues. Germline V lookup: CDR1 SGHNT, CDR2 YENEEA. The CDR3 DNA sequence: TGTGCCAGCAAGGGCGGGGGAACTGAAGCTTTCTTT. It encodes CASKGGGTEAFF.

The genes are TRBV7-2 and TRBJ2-1, with D perhaps TRBD1 (6 bases). The germline V gene has CDR1 SGHTA and CDR2 FQGNSA. The CDR3 runs to 16 residues. V lost 0 bases, J lost 7 bases, and 16 bases lay in between. The DNA of the CDR3 is TGTGCCAGCAGCTTAGCGGGGGCCAGGCTTACGAATGAGCAGTTCTTC. Translating it yields CASSLAGARLTNEQFF.

In this sample, this clone turned up once. The CDR3 DNA is TGTGCCAGCAGGCCCCCCGGGAATGAGCAGTTCTTC. Translated: CASRPPGNEQFF. The gene calls are TRBV6-5 and TRBJ2-1; D uncertain. Trimming removed 6 bases at V and 7 bases at J, with 10 bases between. This CDR3 region has 12 residues. In germline, CDR1 is MNHEY, CDR2 SVGAGI.

The rearrangement links TRBV4-3 to TRBJ2-1; D possibly corresponds to TRBD1 (6 bases). Trimming took off 0 bases at V and 2 bases at J, with 11 bases between the two ends. CDR3 length: 16 amino acids. Per the germline V gene, CDR1 is LGHNA and CDR2 is YSLEER. The CDR3: CASSQDGGPPYNEQFF. DNA for the CDR3: TGCGCCAGCAGCCAAGATGGGGGCCCGCCCTACAATGAGCAGTTCTTC.

Comment on this clone: This sample also contains other DNA sequences that code for the same CDR3. The chain joins TRBV27 to TRBJ2-2, with TRBD1 matching over 8 bases. Germline CDR1 and CDR2: MNHEY and SMNVEV (reference sequence). This CDR3 spans 16 amino acids. The junction had 3 bases not matched to a gene; V was cut back by 2 bases and J by 1 base. The CDR3 DNA follows: TGTGCCAGCAGTTTAAGAGGGACAGGGAACACCGGGGAGCTGTTTTTT. It encodes CASSLRGTGNTGELFF.

The chain recombines TRBV24-1 with TRBJ2-1, with D uncertain. The V and J ends lost 3 bases and 6 bases respectively, with 11 bases between them. Germline CDR1 reads KGHDR; CDR2 reads SFDVKD. The CDR3 runs 14 residues. The CDR3 loop is CATSDNSLGNEQFF. The CDR3 region has the DNA TGTGCCACCAGTGATAACTCTCTAGGCAATGAGCAGTTCTTC.